A selection of T cell receptor beta chains follows, all from one sample in a study of PD-L1 blockade in urothelial cancer. This table comes from immunoSEQ multiplex PCR, and its TCRdb copy is limited to in-frame clones, with some not included. The data show around 70,000 clones, with approximately 87% seen just once and more than 3.5% held by the top ten. The starting material was PBMCs, obtained around atezolizumab (anti-PD-L1) treatment. The source of these receptors is a man aged 65-85 years with urothelial cancer. The CDR3 runs from the conserved cysteine through the conserved F or W. A D gene is named only where the DNA matches it firmly. Clone size is not always given. Where it is, it says once, few, many or a class for expanded clones.

size	V	J	D	CDR3	DNA
-	TRBV5-1	TRBJ1-1	-	CASSLRWANTEAFF	TGCGCCAGCAGCTTGCGGTGGGCGAACACTGAAGCTTTCTTT
-	TRBV5-4	TRBJ1-4	TRBD1	CASSLQGVEEKLFF	TGTGCCAGCAGCTTGCAGGGGGTAGAGGAAAAACTGTTTTTT
-	TRBV5-6	TRBJ2-5	-	CASSLGSGLAQETQYF	TGTGCCAGCAGCTTGGGCAGCGGCTTGGCACAAGAGACCCAGTACTTC
-	TRBV30	TRBJ2-7	-	CAWTSGGRPYEQYF	TGTGCCTGGACCAGTGGAGGCAGACCCTACGAGCAGTACTTC
once	TRBV19	TRBJ1-5	TRBD1	CASSSSRTGGYSNQPQHF	TGTGCCAGTAGTTCCAGCCGGACAGGTGGATATAGCAATCAGCCCCAGCATTTT
-	TRBV7-3	TRBJ2-7	TRBD2	CASSSPQDSGGLSYEQYF	TGTGCCAGCAGCTCCCCGCAGGATAGCGGGGGCCTCTCCTACGAGCAGTACTTC
-	TRBV28	TRBJ1-1	TRBD1	CASSQGTAGLEAFF	TGTGCCAGCAGCCAAGGGACAGCAGGGCTTGAAGCTTTCTTT
-	TRBV27	TRBJ2-5	-	CASSYRRVWGAETQYF	TGTGCCAGCAGCTACCGCCGGGTATGGGGAGCGGAGACCCAGTACTTC
-	TRBV9	TRBJ2-3	-	CASSVVGRRDTDTQYF	TGTGCCAGCAGCGTAGTTGGGCGGCGGGACACAGATACGCAGTATTTT
-	TRBV6-5	TRBJ1-5	-	CASSLRAGWGQPQHF	TGTGCCAGCAGCCTCCGGGCAGGGTGGGGTCAGCCCCAGCATTTT
-	TRBV28	TRBJ2-7	TRBD1	CASSPRQGRSSYEQYF	TGTGCCAGCAGTCCCCGACAGGGTCGGAGCTCCTACGAGCAGTACTTC
-	TRBV28	TRBJ2-3	TRBD2	CASSFGRLAGRTDTQYF	TGTGCCAGCAGTTTCGGGCGACTAGCGGGACGCACAGATACGCAGTATTTT
-	TRBV5-1	TRBJ2-7	TRBD1	CASSLDFFGTGREQYF	TGCGCCAGCAGCTTGGACTTTTTCGGGACAGGGCGCGAGCAGTACTTC
-	TRBV5-1	TRBJ1-1	-	CASSLGYRVGVRNTEAFF	TGCGCCAGCAGCTTGGGTTACAGGGTCGGGGTAAGGAACACTGAAGCTTTCTTT
-	TRBV18	TRBJ2-7	-	CASSTESLVTYEQYF	TGTGCCAGCTCAACGGAGAGCCTCGTCACCTACGAGCAGTACTTC
-	TRBV28	TRBJ1-4	-	CASTATNEKLFF	TGTGCCTCAACAGCAACTAATGAAAAACTGTTTTTT